This T cell receptor (beta chain) was retrieved from a study of cytomegalovirus exposure and HLA in healthy donors. Turning to the study itself: Findings of an earlier analysis included 90 million to 120 million unique TCR beta sequences from roughly 180 million T cells. General observations from the study: Researchers catalogued under 200 TCR beta chains as cytomegalovirus-associated.

Comments on this clone: Its specificity is not known.

The PCR employed 60 Vbeta primers together with 13 Jbeta primers. The data were produced by immunoSEQ multiplex PCR, yet TCRdb's version contains in-frame clones alone and is incomplete. Of under 200,000 clones listed, over 65% are singletons. Germline CDR1 reads PRHDT; CDR2 reads FYEKMQ (reference sequence). This CDR3 contains 19 residues. V dropped 3 bases and J dropped 5; count of bases not matched to a gene: 17. Sequenced: PBMCs. The sequence was obtained from a man aged 40-49 years in good health and CMV-seropositive. The gene calls are TRBV13 and TRBJ2-1; 9 bases are shared with TRBD2. CDR3 sequence: CASSLTDWREGRQDNEQFF. CDR3 bases: TGTGCCAGCAGCTTGACCGATTGGCGGGAGGGCCGTCAAGACAATGAGCAGTTCTTC. Looking up the rest from reference TRBV13 and TRBJ2-1 gives the full variable domain: AAGVIQSPRHLIKEKRETATLKCYPIPRHDTVYWYQQGPGQDPQFLISFYEKMQSDKGSIPDRFSAQQFSDYHSELNMSSLELGDSALYFCASSLTDWREGRQDNEQFFGPGTRLTVL.